This entry concerns a single TCR beta chain. The data were obtained in a study of T cells in narcolepsy. TCRdb's copy holds only in-frame clones and misses some; the assay was immunoSEQ multiplex PCR. Of 25,000 to 35,000 clones listed, roughly three quarters are singletons. Germline V CDR1 and CDR2: SGHTA, FQGNSA. CDR3 length: 15 amino acids. Trimming cost V 5 bases and J 4 bases; bases outside gene matches: 7. The material sequenced was CD45RA- memory CD4+ T cells from PBMCs. The chain links TRBV7-2 to TRBJ2-2; 7 bases map to TRBD1. The sequence was obtained from a human donor with narcolepsy. The CDR3 region is CASSATGDVTGELFF. The CDR3 DNA follows: TGTGCCAGCAGCGCAACAGGGGATGTCACCGGGGAGCTGTTTTTT. The variable domain in full, with the rest retrieved from reference TRBV7-2 and TRBJ2-2, is GAGVSQSPSNKVTEKGKDVELRCDPISGHTALYWYRQSLGQGLEFLIYFQGNSAPDKSGLPSDRFSAERTGGSVSTLTIQRTQQEDSAVYLCASSATGDVTGELFFGEGSRLTVL.